The 8 T cell receptor beta chains reported below all come from one sample, sequenced in a study of cytomegalovirus exposure and HLA in healthy donors. The PCR contained 60 Vbeta and 13 Jbeta primers. This table comes from immunoSEQ multiplex PCR, and its TCRdb copy is limited to in-frame clones, with some not included. The profile shows roughly 140,000 clones, around 60% of them singletons. Sequenced sample: PBMCs. The receptors come from a woman aged 55-75 years in good health and CMV-seropositive.

The chain couples TRBV4-3 to TRBJ1-1; a possible D gene is TRBD1 (5 bases). The ends were cut back, 0 bases at V and 4 bases at J, with 12 bases in the middle. The CDR3 length is 15 residues. In germline, CDR1 is LGHNA, CDR2 YSLEER. Here the CDR3 reads CASSQEPQGATEAFF. In DNA, the CDR3 is TGCGCCAGCAGCCAAGAACCCCAGGGCGCCACTGAAGCTTTCTTT.

This clone was seen only once. The V and J genes are TRBV5-1 and TRBJ1-2, with 7 nucleotides matching TRBD1. The V and J ends lost 4 bases and 2 bases, in that order; junction bases with no gene match: 11. This CDR3 is 16 amino acids long. Per the germline V gene, CDR1 is SGHRS and CDR2 is YFSETQ. This chain's CDR3 is CASSPDNRGSNYGYTF. The CDR3 region has the DNA TGCGCCAGCAGCCCGGACAACAGGGGTTCGAACTATGGCTACACCTTC. Combining the CDR3 with reference TRBV5-1 and TRBJ1-2 gives the whole variable domain KAGVTQTPRYLIKTRGQQVTLSCSPISGHRSVSWYQQTPGQGLQFLFEYFSETQRNKGNFPGRFSGRQFSNSRSEMNVSTLELGDSALYLCASSPDNRGSNYGYTFGSGTRLTVV.

The V gene is TRBV9, the J gene TRBJ2-5, with 7 bases lining up with TRBD1. The V gene's germline CDR1 is SGDLS and CDR2 YYNGEE. J was trimmed by 4 bases and V by 4 bases; bases with no gene match: 16. The CDR3 consists of 17 residues. CDR3 coding DNA: TGTGCCAGCAGCCCCACCGGCGGCAGGGGGAGTGGAGAGACCCAGTACTTC. Amino acid sequence: CASSPTGGRGSGETQYF. Full variable domain (outside the CDR3, taken from reference TRBV9 and TRBJ2-5): DSGVTQTPKHLITATGQRVTLRCSPRSGDLSVYWYQQSLDQGLQFLIQYYNGEERAKGNILERFSAQQFPDLHSELNLSSLELGDSALYFCASSPTGGRGSGETQYFGPGTRLLVL.

The rearrangement joins TRBV6-6 to TRBJ1-1; maybe TRBD1 (5 bases). Per the germline V gene, CDR1 is MNHNY and CDR2 is SVGAGI (reference sequence). CDR3 length: 13 amino acids. V was shortened by 6 bases and J by 1 base, with 9 bases between the two germline ends. CDR3 DNA sequence: TGTGCCAGCAGCTCCAGGGAGAACACTGAAGCTTTCTTT. It specifies CASSSRENTEAFF.

This sequence joins TRBV5-1 and TRBJ2-1; D perhaps matches TRBD2 (5 bases). CDR3 size: 16 residues. V lost 6 bases and J lost 1, with 17 bases in between. CDR1 and CDR2 (germline): SGHRS, YFSETQ. The CDR3 sequence is CASNIDSSPSYNEQFF. The CDR3 nucleotides read TGCGCCAGCAACATCGATTCTAGCCCTTCCTACAATGAGCAGTTCTTC.

The chain employs TRBV6-5 and TRBJ1-6; tentatively, D is TRBD1 (5 bases). Deletions cut 6 bases from V and 7 bases from J, with 16 bases between. The CDR3 totals 15 residues. Germline loops: CDR1 MNHEY, CDR2 SVGAGI. The CDR3 loop is CASSTLYTGNSPLHF. The CDR3 DNA is TGTGCCAGCAGCACCCTCTATACAGGAAATTCACCCCTCCACTTT.

The CDR3 reads CASSVVGTSGTEQFF. The CDR3 DNA reads as TGTGCCAGCAGCGTAGTGGGTACTAGCGGGACTGAGCAGTTCTTC. This sequence joins TRBV9 and TRBJ2-1; 10 bases align to TRBD2. This CDR3 has 15 residues. The V segment lost 0 bases and the J segment 9 bases; nucleotides outside the gene matches: 6. Germline V gene sequence: CDR1 SGDLS, CDR2 YYNGEE.

This clone was recorded a few times. This sequence joins TRBV27 and TRBJ2-5; no definite D call. Trimming shortened V by 5 bases and J by 0 bases, and 7 bases separated the two germline ends. The CDR3 sequence is 13 residues long. The germline gives CDR1 MNHEY, CDR2 SMNVEV (reference sequence). CDR3 sequence (DNA): TGTGCCAGCAGTCCCCAGTACCAAGAGACCCAGTACTTC. Its translation: CASSPQYQETQYF.